What follows describes a single TCR beta chain. This specimen belongs to a study of control samples from healthy donors and cancer patients. The table came from immunoSEQ multiplex PCR; TCRdb's copy has only in-frame clones and leaves some out. Of 100,000 to 150,000 clones listed, about 83% are singletons. Trimming took 5 bases from V and 0 from J; bases not matched to a gene: 11. The CDR3 is 19 residues long. CDR1 is SEHNR and CDR2 is FQNEAQ in the germline V gene (reference sequence). What was sequenced was blood. The receptor's source is a man between 25 and 39 years old in good health. The V gene is TRBV7-9, the J gene TRBJ2-3, with 13 bases matching TRBD2. CDR3 coding DNA: TGTGCCAGCAGCCCCCGGACTAGCGGGGGCCTTACTAGCACAGATACGCAGTATTTT. Protein sequence: CASSPRTSGGLTSTDTQYF.